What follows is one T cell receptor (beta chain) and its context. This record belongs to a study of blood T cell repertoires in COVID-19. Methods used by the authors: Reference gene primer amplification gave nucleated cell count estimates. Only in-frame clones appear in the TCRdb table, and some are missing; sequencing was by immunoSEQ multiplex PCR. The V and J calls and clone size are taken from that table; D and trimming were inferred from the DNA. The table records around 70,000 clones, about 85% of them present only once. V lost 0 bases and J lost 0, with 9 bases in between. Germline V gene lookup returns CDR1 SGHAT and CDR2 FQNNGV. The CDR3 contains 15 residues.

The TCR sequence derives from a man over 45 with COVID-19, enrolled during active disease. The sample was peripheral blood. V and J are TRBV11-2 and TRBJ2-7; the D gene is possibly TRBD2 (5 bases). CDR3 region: CASSLDRTPSYEQYF. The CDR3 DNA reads TGTGCCAGCAGCTTAGATCGGACTCCCTCCTACGAGCAGTACTTC.